This TCR beta chain was sequenced for a study of monozygotic twins with inflammatory bowel disease (dated by TCRdb to 2018 to 2020). Regarding the research as a whole: The complete study included about 30 monozygotic twin pairs: 19 IBD-discordant Danish pairs and nine German pairs, of which four were IBD-concordant and five were IBD-discordant. Disease-associated traits were sought mainly through comparisons between IBD patients and their genetically identical healthy co-twins within discordant pairs. Each individual had, on average, about 151 000 unique TCRalpha sequences and 181 000 unique TCRbeta sequences available for analysis. Results the study describes overall, beyond this receptor: Differing immunosuppressive treatments among patients may have added background noise and inter-individual variability to the repertoires. TCRbeta repertoire diversity, by inverse Simpson index, was decreased in IBD patients compared with their healthy co-twins. No single strong signal or clonotype linked to IBD turned up in the results, so the idea that one exists was not supported. Repertoire similarity did not differ between concordant and discordant twins, which could be due to limited statistical power. Different T cell subtypes could not be distinguished in the analysis. Fewer clonotypes were shared with other individuals by IBD patients than by healthy twins, most markedly in patients showing signs of disease activity.

With regard to this clonotype: Its antigen is not yet known.

The library was built by means of 5' RACE. Preparation of each TCR library used around 3.5 ug of total RNA. For each sample, cDNA synthesis was carried out in eight separate reactions using SMARTScribe reverse transcriptase. During cDNA synthesis, template switching was used to introduce unique molecular identifiers that contained a 6-nucleotide sample barcode. TCRalpha and TCRbeta cDNA was amplified by two nested PCRs of roughly 16 and 10 cycles, with bead purification after each PCR. Before amplification, the cDNA was both treated with uracil DNA-glycosylase and purified with the QIAquick PCR purification kit. The second PCR was the step at which Illumina TruSeq-compatible adapters and sample-specific barcodes were added. Library quality and concentration were checked on TapeStation and Qubit, and libraries were pooled at roughly 5 ng each. The pooled libraries were sequenced with 2 x 100 bp reads and custom sequencing primers on an Illumina HiSeq2500 single-index Rapid Run. The original pipeline was this. PCR and sequencing errors were corrected by UMI-based consensus assembly using MiGEC version 1.2.6. MiXCR version 2.1.1 was used for V(D)J alignment, clonotype assembly and CDR3 extraction. To normalise gene usage, clonotype sharing and MAIT/NKT TCR abundance, the analysis used the top 1000, 10 000 and 20 000 clonotypes per sample. After downsampling to 27 000 UMIs, diversity was calculated as the inverse Simpson index using the vegan R package. Statistical testing used paired Mann-Whitney U tests on the discordant twin pairs and applied Benjamini-Hochberg correction for multiple testing. Through TCRdb reprocessing, the reads give one entry per CDR3 protein sequence; DNA is omitted. What appears here as the V and J calls and clone size reflects TCRdb's work, not the paper's. The sample's clone listing holds 350,000 to 500,000 distinct CDR3 sequences. The biggest ten clones account for about 2.3% of the sample.

From each donor, a 2.5 ml peripheral blood sample was collected into PAXgene tubes and kept at -80 degrees C. Without any T cell sorting, total RNA was extracted from whole blood using the PAXgene blood miRNA kit on an automated QIAcube. Deep TCRalpha and TCRbeta repertoire profiling with unique molecular barcoding was performed on peripheral blood of monozygotic twin pairs concordant or discordant for inflammatory bowel disease. Smoking habits were recorded for all twin pairs, and individuals were classified as current, former or never smokers. The CDR3 runs 13 residues from the cysteine to the phenylalanine. DNA is not on record. The germline V gene (reference sequence) supplies CDR1 SEHNR and CDR2 FQNEAQ.

The chain is assembled from TRBV7-9 and TRBJ2-1. The sequenced sample was blood. The sequence was collected from a human donor with ulcerative colitis or Crohn's disease, or a healthy co-twin of an affected twin (not recorded which). The CDR3 protein: CASSLFDLNEQFF.